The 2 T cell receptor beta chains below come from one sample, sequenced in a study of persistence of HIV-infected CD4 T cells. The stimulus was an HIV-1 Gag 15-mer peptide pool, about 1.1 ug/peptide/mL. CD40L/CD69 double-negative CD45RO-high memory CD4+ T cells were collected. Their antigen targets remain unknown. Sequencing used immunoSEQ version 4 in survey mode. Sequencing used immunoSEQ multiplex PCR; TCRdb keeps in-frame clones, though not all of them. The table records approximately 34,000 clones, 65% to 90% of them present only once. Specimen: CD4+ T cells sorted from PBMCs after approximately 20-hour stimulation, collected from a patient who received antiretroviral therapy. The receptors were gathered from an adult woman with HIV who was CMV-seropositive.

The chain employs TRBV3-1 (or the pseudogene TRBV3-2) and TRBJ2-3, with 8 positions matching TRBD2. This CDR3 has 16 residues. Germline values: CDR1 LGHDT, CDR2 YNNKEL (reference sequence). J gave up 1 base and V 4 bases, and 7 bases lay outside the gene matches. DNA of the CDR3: TGTGCCAGCAGCCCGCTAGCGGGCACTGGCACAGATACGCAGTATTTT. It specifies CASSPLAGTGTDTQYF.

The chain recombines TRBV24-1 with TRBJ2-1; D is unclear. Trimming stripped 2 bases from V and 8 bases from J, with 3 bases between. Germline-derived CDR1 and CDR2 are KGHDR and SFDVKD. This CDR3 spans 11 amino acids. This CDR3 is CATSDYDEQFF. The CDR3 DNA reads TGTGCCACCAGTGATTACGATGAGCAGTTCTTC.